This T cell receptor beta chain was sequenced in a study of CD8+ T cells in alopecia areata (dated 2018 in TCRdb). For context, the study as a whole: The treated patients took part in an open-label pilot trial in which moderate-to-severe alopecia areata was treated with oral tofacitinib at 5 to 10 mg twice daily. Patients received tofacitinib for 6 to 18 months and were then followed off drug for 6 months to check for delayed response and recurrence. For the treated patients, the SALT score, which quantifies what percentage of scalp surface area is affected, served as the measure of disease severity. High-throughput TCRbeta sequencing was used to examine T cell clonal expansion in alopecia areata in both the C3H/HeJ mouse model and human patients. Scalp tissue and sorted CD4+ and CD8+ peripheral blood T cells from patchy and totalis/universalis alopecia areata patients and from healthy controls were covered by human TCRbeta sequencing. Biopsies were taken from tofacitinib-treated patients at baseline and again at 4 and 24 weeks into treatment, and several of those patients also had a later scalp biopsy. Clonality in the scalp was compared among normal scalp (n=4), patchy alopecia areata scalp (n=8), and alopecia totalis/universalis scalp (n=8). RNA was extracted with the PAXgene miRNA kit for fixed scalp, the miRNeasy kit for PBMCs, and the RNeasy kit for mouse skin. Amplification of TCRbeta CDR3 regions was done by immunoSEQ multiplex PCR using 35 Vbeta forward primers and 13 Jbeta reverse primers.

Libraries came from the immunoSEQ multiplex PCR assay. To provide template for TCR sequencing, every sample had RNA extracted and reverse transcribed into cDNA. SuperScript III was used to make first-strand cDNA, primed with a 2:1 mix of oligo-dT and random hexamers. Amplification bias was assessed with a synthetic immune receptor repertoire, and residual bias was removed computationally. The original methods were these. Raw reads were preprocessed to remove errors, and CDR3 was defined by IMGT conventions from the conserved cysteine to phenylalanine. Clonality was calculated as 1 minus Shannon entropy normalized by log2 of the number of productive unique TCRs. Scalp TCRbeta sequences were cross-referenced with sorted blood CD4 and CD8 repertoires so that the CD4 or CD8 identity of scalp clones could be inferred. What TCRdb holds here is the immuneACCESS table cut down to in-frame rearrangements. Part of the clones is not present; checked against another copy, under half of the missing clones reflect an unresolved V gene, and the others are unexplained. V, J and clone size are taken as reported in that table, and D and trimming were inferred from the DNA itself. The sample has 150,000 to 200,000 clones on record, under 80% of them singletons. About 1.3% of the sample lies in the top ten.

Sequences SGHTA (CDR1) and FQGNSA (CDR2) are obtained from the germline V gene. From its cysteine to its phenylalanine, the CDR3 spans 15 amino acids. Only the CDR3 part of the read is kept: 45 bases, read in frame from the first base. Relative to germline, V is 5 bases shorter and J is 0 bases shorter, with 10 bases between their ends. This specimen's treatment or condition label, per the study, means: oral pan-JAK inhibitor, 5-10 mg twice daily. Lesional scalp punch biopsies and peripheral blood were obtained from alopecia areata patients. PBMCs were isolated by density centrifugation and stained for CD3, CD4 and CD8, and CD4+ and CD8+ T cells were sorted on a FACSAria. Paper-wide results and their limitations: Many expanded lesional clones were found to persist in scalp and blood during tofacitinib treatment, and relapse after treatment cessation may be partly explained by this persistence. Resident alphabeta T cells in normal human skin are also sequenced, complicating scalp TCR repertoire analysis, unlike mouse skin dominated by gammadelta T cells. Shared TCR sequences between patients were less evident than in mice, which may be partly attributable to HLA diversity in the patient population. Tofacitinib significantly lowered scalp clonality and the number of expanded CD8+ clones among the top 100 scalp clones. Lesional scalp, especially in alopecia totalis/universalis, showed higher clonality and more expanded CD8+ clones than normal scalp, suggesting antigenic drive. The treated cohort was small, with a single nonresponder, so links between baseline CD8+ expansion and response need larger studies.

On this clone itself: Its specific antigen is unknown. Base qualities are missing; no much larger clone stands one base away.

This receptor chain uses TRBV7-2 and TRBJ1-4; no D gene can be assigned with confidence. The source was CD4+ T cells sorted from blood, collected at week 49, from a patient treated with tofacitinib. The TCR originated in a human donor with alopecia areata. The nucleotide sequence reads as follows: TGTGCCAGCAGCCCACAAAAATCAACTAATGAAAAACTGTTTTTT. Its coded protein is CASSPQKSTNEKLFF.